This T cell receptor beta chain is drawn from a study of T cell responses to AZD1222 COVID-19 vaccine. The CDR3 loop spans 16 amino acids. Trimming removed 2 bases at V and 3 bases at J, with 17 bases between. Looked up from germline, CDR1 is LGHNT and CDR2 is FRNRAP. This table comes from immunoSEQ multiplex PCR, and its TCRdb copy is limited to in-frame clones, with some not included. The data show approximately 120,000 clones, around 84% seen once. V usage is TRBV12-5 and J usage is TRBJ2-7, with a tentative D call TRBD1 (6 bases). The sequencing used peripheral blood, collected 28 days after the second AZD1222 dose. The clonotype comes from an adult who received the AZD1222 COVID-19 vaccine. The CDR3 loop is CASGLPNRDTIYEQYF. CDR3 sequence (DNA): TGTGCTAGTGGTTTGCCCAATCGGGACACCATCTACGAGCAGTACTTC.